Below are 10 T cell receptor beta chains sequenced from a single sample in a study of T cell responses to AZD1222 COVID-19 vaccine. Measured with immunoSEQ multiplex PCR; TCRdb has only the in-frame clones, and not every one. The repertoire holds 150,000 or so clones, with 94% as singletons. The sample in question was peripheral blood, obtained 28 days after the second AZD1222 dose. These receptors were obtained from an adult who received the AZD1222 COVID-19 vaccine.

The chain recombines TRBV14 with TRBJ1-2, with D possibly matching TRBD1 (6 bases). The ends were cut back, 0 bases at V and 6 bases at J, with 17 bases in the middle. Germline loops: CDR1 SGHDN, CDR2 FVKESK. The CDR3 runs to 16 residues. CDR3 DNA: TGTGCCAGCAGCCAAGATTTTGCAGGGGACGTGGATGGCTACACCTTC. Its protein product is CASSQDFAGDVDGYTF.

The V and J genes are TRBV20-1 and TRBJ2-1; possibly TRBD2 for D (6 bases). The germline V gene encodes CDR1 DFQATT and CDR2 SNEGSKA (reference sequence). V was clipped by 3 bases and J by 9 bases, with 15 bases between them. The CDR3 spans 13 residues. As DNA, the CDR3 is TGCAGTGCTAGTGAGCGGGTCCCTCCTGAGCAGTTCTTC. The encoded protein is CSASERVPPEQFF.

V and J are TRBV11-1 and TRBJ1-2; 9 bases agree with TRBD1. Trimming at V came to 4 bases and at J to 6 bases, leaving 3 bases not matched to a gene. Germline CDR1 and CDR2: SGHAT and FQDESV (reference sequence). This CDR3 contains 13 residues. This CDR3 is CASSSQGADGYTF. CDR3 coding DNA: TGTGCCAGCAGCTCACAGGGGGCGGATGGCTACACCTTC.

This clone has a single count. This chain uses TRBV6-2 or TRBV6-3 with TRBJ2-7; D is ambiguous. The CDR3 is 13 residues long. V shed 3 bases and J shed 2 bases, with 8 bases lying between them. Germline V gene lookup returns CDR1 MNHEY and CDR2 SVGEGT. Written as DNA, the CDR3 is TGTGCCAGCAGTTATAACAGAGCCTACGAGCAGTACTTC. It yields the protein CASSYNRAYEQYF.

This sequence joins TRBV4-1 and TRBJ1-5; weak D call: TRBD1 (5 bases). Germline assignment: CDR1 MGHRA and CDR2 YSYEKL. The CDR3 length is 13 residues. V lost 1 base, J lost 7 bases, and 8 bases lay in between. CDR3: CASSQAGSQPQHF. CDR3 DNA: TGCGCCAGCAGCCAAGCAGGGAGCCAGCCCCAGCATTTT.

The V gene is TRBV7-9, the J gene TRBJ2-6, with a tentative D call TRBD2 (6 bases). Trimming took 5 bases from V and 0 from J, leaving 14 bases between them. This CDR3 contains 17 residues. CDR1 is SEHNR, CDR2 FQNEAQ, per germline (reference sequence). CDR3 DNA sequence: TGTGCCAGCAGCCCCTTAGTAGCGGCCTCTGGGGCCAACGTCCTGACTTTC. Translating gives CASSPLVAASGANVLTF.

Here the CDR3 DNA reads TGTGCCAGCAGAGGGGGGGCCGAGGGCTATGGCTACACCTTC. This codes for CASRGGAEGYGYTF. The chain has TRBV2 and TRBJ1-2; TRBD1 might be the D (6 bases). With 6 bases removed from V and 4 bases from J, the gap between germline ends came to 15 bases. Per the germline V gene, CDR1 is SNHLY and CDR2 is FYNNEI. CDR3 length: 14 amino acids.

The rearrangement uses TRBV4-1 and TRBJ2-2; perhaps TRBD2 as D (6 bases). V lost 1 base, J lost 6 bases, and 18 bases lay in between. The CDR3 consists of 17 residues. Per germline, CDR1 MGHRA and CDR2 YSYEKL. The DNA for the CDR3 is TGCGCCAGCAGCCAAGTGGGTCGGGGGAGGCCCTCCGGGGAGCTGTTTTTT. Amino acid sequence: CASSQVGRGRPSGELFF.

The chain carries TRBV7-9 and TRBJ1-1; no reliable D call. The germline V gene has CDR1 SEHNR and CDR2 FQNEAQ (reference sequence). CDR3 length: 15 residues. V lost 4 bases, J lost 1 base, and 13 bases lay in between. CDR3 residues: CASSSSMSTNTEAFF. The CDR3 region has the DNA TGTGCCAGCAGCTCTTCAATGAGCACGAACACTGAAGCTTTCTTT.

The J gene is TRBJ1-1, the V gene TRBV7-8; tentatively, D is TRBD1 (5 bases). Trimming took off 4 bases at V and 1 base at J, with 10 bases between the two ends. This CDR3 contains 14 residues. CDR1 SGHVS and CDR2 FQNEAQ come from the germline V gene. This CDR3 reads CASSWGPENTEAFF. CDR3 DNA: TGTGCCAGCAGCTGGGGACCGGAGAACACTGAAGCTTTCTTT.